This TCR beta chain was sequenced for a study of CXCR3-negative and CXCR3-positive naive CD8 T cells (dated by TCRdb to between 2018 and 2020). For context, the study as a whole: In total, about 150 million TRB reads were obtained, corresponding to roughly 1.5 +/- 0.3 million reads per library. For the TRBV-TRBJ cluster analysis, the naive subsets came from roughly 5 donors, while the memory cells came from 3 donors. Diversity and physicochemical repertoire analyses were performed on about a dozen donors pooled from two independent experiments. The full study reports these points: Because surface CD5, which has been linked to self-reactivity in mice, was comparable between naive subsets, TCR interaction strength was also inferred from TRB CDR3 physicochemical properties. Both naive subsets had comparably high repertoire diversity, while memory CD8+ T cells had much lower repertoire diversity. TRB CDR3s from CXCR3-positive naive cells showed higher hydrophobicity (lower Kidera factor 4), lower energy, and higher strength and volume indices than CXCR3-negative naive cells. CXCR3 expression partially decreased after cryopreservation, so most assays used freshly isolated PBMCs. Similar TRBV-TRBJ usage was shown by naive CXCR3-negative and CXCR3-positive cells from the same donor, whereas distinct patterns were shown by memory cells.

TCRdb records NextSeq 550 as the sequencer. The Human TCR Profiling Kit (MiLaboratory) was used to make UMI-labeled 5' RACE TRB cDNA libraries. The full amount of extracted RNA was used for cDNA synthesis, and the full amount of resulting cDNA was used for PCR amplification. The libraries were made side by side, with each library going through the same number of PCR cycles. Under the source paper's analysis protocol: About 50,000 +/- 10,000 unique UMI-labeled TRB cDNA molecules per library were extracted with MIGEC and MiXCR, with at least two reads per UMI required. An average of approximately 40,000 +/- 10,000 functional in-frame TRB CDR3 nucleotide clonotypes without stop codons was found per library. After downsampling to 5000 UMI-labeled TRB molecules per sample, diversity metrics such as normalized Shannon-Wiener and Chao1 were calculated in VDJtools. Clonotype-size-weighted physicochemical properties of the central five CDR3 residues (interaction energy, strength, volume and Kidera factor 4) were computed in VDJtools. Each CDR3 protein sequence appears as one entry after TCRdb reprocessed the reads, and no DNA is included. Here the V and J calls rest on TCRdb's processing, not on the authors' analysis. The data table for this sample lists 150,000 or so distinct CDR3 sequences. Jointly, the top ten make up approximately 0.29% of the sample.

Each CD8+ T cell subset was flow-sorted in triplicate, with approximately 300,000 cells per subset placed directly into RLT lysis buffer. To keep memory contaminants out, a stringent definition of naive CD8+ T cells was applied: CD45RO-CCR7+CD27+CD95-. Using standard density gradient centrifugation, peripheral blood mononuclear cells were isolated from buffy coats. Naive CXCR3-negative and CXCR3-positive CD8+ T cells were flow-sorted using a FACSAria III. Total RNA was extracted from sorted cells using an RNeasy Mini Kit. Taken from cysteine to phenylalanine, the CDR3 has 18 residues. The DNA is unrecorded. From the germline V gene (reference sequence), CDR1 is SEHNR and CDR2 is FQNEAQ. Notes on this clonotype: Its antigen is not yet known.

What was sequenced was naive CXCR3- CD8+ T cells from blood. The cell subset or site label corresponds to: CD45RO-CCR7+CD27+CD95- naive CD8+ T cells lacking CXCR3 (TNR3-). Rearrangement joined TRBV7-9 to TRBJ2-7; TCRdb's D call of TRBD1 is untestable without DNA. The clonotype was recovered from a human donor in good health. Some clones in this sample may be carry-over from other donors' samples. The CDR3 protein is CASSSTTAGGLGTYEQYF. The CDR3, completed at both ends by the reference TRBV7-9 and TRBJ2-7 genes, gives the full variable domain DTGVSQNPRHKITKRGQNVTFRCDPISEHNRLYWYRQTLGQGPEFLTYFQNEAQLEKSRLLSDRFSAERPKGSFSTLEIQRTEQGDSAMYLCASSSTTAGGLGTYEQYFGPGTRLTVT.